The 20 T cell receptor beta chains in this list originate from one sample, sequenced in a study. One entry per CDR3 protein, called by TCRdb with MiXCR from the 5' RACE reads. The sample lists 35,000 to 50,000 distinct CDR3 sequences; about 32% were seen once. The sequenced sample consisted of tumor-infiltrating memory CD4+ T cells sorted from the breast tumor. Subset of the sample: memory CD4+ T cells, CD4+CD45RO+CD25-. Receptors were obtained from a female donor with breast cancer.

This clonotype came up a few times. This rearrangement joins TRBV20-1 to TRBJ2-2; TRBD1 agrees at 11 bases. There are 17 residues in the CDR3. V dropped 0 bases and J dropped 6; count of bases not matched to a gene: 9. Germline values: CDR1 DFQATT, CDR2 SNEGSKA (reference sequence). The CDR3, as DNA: TGCAGTGCTAGAGATCAACGGACAGGGGGCGACCCCGGGGAGCTGTTTTTT. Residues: CSARDQRTGGDPGELFF.

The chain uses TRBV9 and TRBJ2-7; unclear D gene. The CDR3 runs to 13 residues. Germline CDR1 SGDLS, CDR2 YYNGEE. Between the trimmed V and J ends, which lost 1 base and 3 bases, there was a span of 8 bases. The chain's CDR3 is CASSVNPVYEQYF. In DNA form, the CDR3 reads TGTGCCAGCAGCGTAAATCCGGTCTACGAGCAGTACTTC.

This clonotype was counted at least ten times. The CDR3 loop reads CASSQGASITDTQYF. CDR3 in DNA: TGCGCCAGCAGTCAAGGGGCAAGTATCACAGATACGCAGTATTTT. The chain couples TRBV5-1 to TRBJ2-3; TRBD1 is a possible D gene (5 bases). Germline lookup yields CDR1 SGHRS and CDR2 YFSETQ. CDR3 size: 15 residues. The germline V and J ends were trimmed by 5 bases and 2 bases, with 15 bases remaining between them.

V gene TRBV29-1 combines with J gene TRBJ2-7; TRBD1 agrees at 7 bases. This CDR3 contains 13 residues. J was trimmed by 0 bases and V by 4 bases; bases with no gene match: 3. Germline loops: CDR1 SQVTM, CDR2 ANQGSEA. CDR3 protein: CSVGDSYSYEQYF. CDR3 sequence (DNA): TGCAGCGTTGGGGACAGCTACTCCTACGAGCAGTACTTC.

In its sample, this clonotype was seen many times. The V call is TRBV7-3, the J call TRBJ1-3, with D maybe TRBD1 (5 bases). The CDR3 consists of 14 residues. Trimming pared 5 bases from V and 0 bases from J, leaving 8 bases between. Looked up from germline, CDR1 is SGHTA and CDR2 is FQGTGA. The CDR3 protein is CASSPTGSGNTIYF. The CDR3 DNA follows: TGTGCCAGCAGCCCCACAGGCTCTGGAAACACCATATATTTT.

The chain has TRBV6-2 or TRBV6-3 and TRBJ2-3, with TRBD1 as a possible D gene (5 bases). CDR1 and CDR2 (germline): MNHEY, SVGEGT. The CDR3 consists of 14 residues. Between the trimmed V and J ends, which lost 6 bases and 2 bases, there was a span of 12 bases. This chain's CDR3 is CASSRTQPTDTQYF. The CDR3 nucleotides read TGTGCCAGCAGCCGGACACAACCCACAGATACGCAGTATTTT.

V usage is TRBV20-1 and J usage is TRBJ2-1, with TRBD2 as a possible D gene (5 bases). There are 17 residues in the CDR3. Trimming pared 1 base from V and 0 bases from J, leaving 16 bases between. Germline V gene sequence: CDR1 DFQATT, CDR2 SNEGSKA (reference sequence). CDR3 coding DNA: TGCAGTGCTAGAGCGGGTCTAGCTTCGAGCTCCTACAATGAGCAGTTCTTC. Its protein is CSARAGLASSSYNEQFF.

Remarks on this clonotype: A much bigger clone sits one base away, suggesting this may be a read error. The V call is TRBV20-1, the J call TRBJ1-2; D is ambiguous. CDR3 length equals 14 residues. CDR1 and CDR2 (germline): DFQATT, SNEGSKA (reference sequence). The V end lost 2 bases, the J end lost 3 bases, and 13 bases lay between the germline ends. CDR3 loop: CSARPLDTDYGYTF. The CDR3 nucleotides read TGCAGTGCTAGACCCCTCGACACTGACTATGGCTACACCTTC.

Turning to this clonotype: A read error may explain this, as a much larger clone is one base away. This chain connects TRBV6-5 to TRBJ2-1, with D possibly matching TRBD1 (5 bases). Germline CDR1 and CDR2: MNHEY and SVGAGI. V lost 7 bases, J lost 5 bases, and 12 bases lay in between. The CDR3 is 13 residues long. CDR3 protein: CASTRWGNNEQFF. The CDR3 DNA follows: TGTGCCAGCACTCGGTGGGGCAACAATGAGCAGTTCTTC.

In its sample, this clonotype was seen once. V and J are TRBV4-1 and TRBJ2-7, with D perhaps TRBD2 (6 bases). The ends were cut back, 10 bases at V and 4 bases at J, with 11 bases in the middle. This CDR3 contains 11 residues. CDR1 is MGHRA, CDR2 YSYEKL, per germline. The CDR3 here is CATGSAYEQYF. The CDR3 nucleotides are TGCGCCACCGGGAGCGCGTACGAGCAGTACTTC.

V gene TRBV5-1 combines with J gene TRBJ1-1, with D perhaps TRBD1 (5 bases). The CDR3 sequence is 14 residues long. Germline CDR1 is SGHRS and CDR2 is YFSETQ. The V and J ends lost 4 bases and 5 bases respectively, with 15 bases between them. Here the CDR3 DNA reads TGCGCCAGCAGCCTGGGGACGGGAGGGACTGAAGCTTTCTTT. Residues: CASSLGTGGTEAFF.

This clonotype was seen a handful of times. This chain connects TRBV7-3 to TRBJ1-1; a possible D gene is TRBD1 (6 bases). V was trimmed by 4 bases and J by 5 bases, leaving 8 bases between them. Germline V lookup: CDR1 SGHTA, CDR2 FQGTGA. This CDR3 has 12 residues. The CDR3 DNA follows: TGTGCCAGCAGCTCAGGGGAGACTGAAGCTTTCTTT. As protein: CASSSGETEAFF.

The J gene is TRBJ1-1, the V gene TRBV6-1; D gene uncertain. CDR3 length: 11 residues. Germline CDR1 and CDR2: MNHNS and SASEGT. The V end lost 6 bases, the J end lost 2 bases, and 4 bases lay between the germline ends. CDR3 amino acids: CASRANTEAFF. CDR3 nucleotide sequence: TGTGCCAGCAGGGCAAACACTGAAGCTTTCTTT.

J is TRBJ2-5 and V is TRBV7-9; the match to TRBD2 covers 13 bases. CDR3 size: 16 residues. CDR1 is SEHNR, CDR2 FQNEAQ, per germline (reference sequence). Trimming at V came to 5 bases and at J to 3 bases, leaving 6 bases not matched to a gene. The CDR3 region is CASSLGLAGEEETQYF. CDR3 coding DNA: TGTGCCAGCAGCCTAGGACTAGCGGGAGAGGAAGAGACCCAGTACTTC. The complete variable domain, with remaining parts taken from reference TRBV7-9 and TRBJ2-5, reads DTGVSQNPRHKITKRGQNVTFRCDPISEHNRLYWYRQTLGQGPEFLTYFQNEAQLEKSRLLSDRFSAERPKGSFSTLEIQRTEQGDSAMYLCASSLGLAGEEETQYFGPGTRLLVL.

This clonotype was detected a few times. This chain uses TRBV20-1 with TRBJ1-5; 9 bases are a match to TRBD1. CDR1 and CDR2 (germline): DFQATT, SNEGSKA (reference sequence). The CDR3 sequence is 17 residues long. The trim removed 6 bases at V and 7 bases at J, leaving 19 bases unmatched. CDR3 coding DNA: TGCAGTGCCGGGCCAGTGGGCTCAACAGGGGGCGACCAGCCCCAGCATTTT. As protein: CSAGPVGSTGGDQPQHF.

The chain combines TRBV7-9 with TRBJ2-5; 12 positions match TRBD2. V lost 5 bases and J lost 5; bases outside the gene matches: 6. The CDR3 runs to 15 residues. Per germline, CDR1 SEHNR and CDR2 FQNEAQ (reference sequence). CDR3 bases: TGTGCCAGCAGCCGCAGACTAGCGGGAGTGGAGACCCAGTACTTC. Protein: CASSRRLAGVETQYF.

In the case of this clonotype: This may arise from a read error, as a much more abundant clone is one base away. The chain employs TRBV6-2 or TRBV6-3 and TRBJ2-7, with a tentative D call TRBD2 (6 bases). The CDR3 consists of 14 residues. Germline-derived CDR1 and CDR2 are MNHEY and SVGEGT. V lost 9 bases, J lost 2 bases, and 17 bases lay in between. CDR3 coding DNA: TGTGCCAGTCGTGCTGTAGCGGAAGCCTACGAGCAGTACTTC. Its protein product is CASRAVAEAYEQYF.

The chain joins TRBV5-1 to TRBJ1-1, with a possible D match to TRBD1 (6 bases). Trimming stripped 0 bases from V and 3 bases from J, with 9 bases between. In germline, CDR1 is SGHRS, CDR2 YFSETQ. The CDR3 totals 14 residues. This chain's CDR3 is CASSLAGADTEAFF. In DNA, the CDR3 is TGCGCCAGCAGCTTGGCAGGGGCGGACACTGAAGCTTTCTTT.

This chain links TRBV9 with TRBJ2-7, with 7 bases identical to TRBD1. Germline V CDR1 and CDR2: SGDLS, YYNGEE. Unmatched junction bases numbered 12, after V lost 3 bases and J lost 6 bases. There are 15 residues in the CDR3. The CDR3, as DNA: TGTGCCAGCAGCGGGGGCCGGGACAGCCGATTCGAGCAGTACTTC. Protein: CASSGGRDSRFEQYF.

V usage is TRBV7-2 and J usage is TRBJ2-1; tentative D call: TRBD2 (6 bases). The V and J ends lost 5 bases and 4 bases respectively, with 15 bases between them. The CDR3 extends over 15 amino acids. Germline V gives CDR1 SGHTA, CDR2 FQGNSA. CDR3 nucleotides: TGTGCCAGCAGCCGGGACTCCGGCCGGTACAATGAGCAGTTCTTC. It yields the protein CASSRDSGRYNEQFF.